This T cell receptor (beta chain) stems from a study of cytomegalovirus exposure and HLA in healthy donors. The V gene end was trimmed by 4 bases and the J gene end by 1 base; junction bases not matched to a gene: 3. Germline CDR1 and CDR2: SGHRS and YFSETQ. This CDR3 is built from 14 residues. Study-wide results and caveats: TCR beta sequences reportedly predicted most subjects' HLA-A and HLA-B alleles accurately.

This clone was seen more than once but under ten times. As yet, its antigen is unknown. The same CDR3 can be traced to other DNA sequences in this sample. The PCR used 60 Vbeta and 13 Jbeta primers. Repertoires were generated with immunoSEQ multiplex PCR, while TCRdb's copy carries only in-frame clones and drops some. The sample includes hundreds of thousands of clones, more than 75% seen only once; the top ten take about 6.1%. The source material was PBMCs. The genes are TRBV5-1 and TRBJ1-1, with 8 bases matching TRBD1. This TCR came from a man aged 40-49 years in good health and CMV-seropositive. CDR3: CASSPTGANTEAFF. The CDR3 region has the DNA TGCGCCAGCAGCCCGACAGGGGCGAACACTGAAGCTTTCTTT.